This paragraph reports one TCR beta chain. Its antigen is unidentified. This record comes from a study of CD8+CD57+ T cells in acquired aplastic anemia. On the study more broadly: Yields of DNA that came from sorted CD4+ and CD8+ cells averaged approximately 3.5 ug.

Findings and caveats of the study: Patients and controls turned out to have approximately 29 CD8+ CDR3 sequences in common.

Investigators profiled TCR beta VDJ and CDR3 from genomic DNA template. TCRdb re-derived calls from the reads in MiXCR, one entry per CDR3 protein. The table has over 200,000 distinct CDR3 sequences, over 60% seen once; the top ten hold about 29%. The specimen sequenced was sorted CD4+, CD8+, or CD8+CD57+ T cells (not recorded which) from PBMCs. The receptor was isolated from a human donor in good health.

CDR3: CASSWDISWETQYF. DNA for the CDR3: TGTGCCAGCAGCTGGGACATTTCTTGGGAGACCCAGTACTTC. This chain joins TRBV5-5 and TRBJ2-5; a weak D match, TRBD1 (6 bases). V was pared by 3 bases and J by 5 bases, with 14 bases between. CDR3 length equals 14 residues. Germline CDR1 and CDR2: SGHKS and YYEKEE (reference sequence).